The TCR beta chain under discussion was sequenced for a study of post-analysis software for immune sequencing data (dated by TCRdb to between 2014 and 2017). Turning to the overall study: Relapsing-remitting, secondary progressive and progressive-relapsing multiple sclerosis were recorded as disease courses, and subtype annotation was lacking for some patients. The patient repertoires were compared against 11 previously published healthy control repertoires obtained from donors aged about 6 to 26 years. A subset of samples was prepared in parallel using single-end sample barcoding, then pooled and co-amplified after Illumina adapter ligation. The paper's findings and limits, for the study overall: The multiple sclerosis patient group was slightly younger than the control group. Direct clustering with F measure revealed strong co-clustering of samples prepared in the same batch, which led to a batch-effect correction. Roughly 5 TRBV segments, including TRBV5-6, TRBV5-1 and TRBV20-1, were significantly more frequent in patients than controls. Compared with controls, multiple sclerosis patients had significantly lower normalized Chao1 diversity, a finding suggesting substantial peripheral T-cell clonal expansion.

This clonotype is a singleton in its sample. Its antigen specificity is not known. Base qualities are not at hand, and no much larger clone is one base apart. The library was produced with PCR. This sample was sequenced with an Illumina HiSeq 2500. To reduce PCR and sequencing biases, unique molecular identifiers were incorporated into the TCR beta cDNA libraries. Every 1 to 10 million input T cells yielded approximately 500,000 cDNA molecules, meaning each molecule approximated one T cell. The patient libraries were prepared and sequenced using the same protocol as the earlier healthy control dataset. Samples belonging to the same batch were prepared together, multiplexed and sequenced on a shared HiSeq lane. Concerning the study's data processing: MIGEC was used to process the raw barcoded reads, and molecular identifier groups with only a single read were discarded before consensus assembly and CDR3 extraction. Clonotype tables were post-analysed with VDJtools, normalizing diversity by down-sampling all datasets to the smallest sample size. In repertoire overlap clustering, CDR3 amino acid sequences, but not nucleotide sequences, were matched to correct batch-related cross-sample contamination. TCRdb applied fastp at Q25 and MiXCR to the public reads, then kept only in-frame beta chains. Each entry is one CDR3 protein sequence, shown with its most common DNA and genes. None of the V and J calls come from the authors' own analysis; TCRdb made them. Here the sample has about 500,000 distinct CDR3 sequences; approximately 46% occur a single time. The top ten clonotypes cover 9.5% to 13% of the sample.

Reading from cysteine to phenylalanine, the CDR3 counts 17 amino acids. Here the CDR3 DNA is all that survives: 51 bases in frame from base 1. According to the germline V gene, CDR1 reads SGHAT and CDR2 reads FQNNGV. V ends up 5 bases short and J 2 bases short, with an unmatched junction base count of 9. TCR beta repertoires were profiled from peripheral blood of about a dozen young patients with multiple sclerosis to demonstrate the VDJtools post-analysis software. The multiple sclerosis patients were children and adolescents between roughly 6 and 16 years of age. The sequence joins TRBV11-2 to TRBJ2-3; 11 of the junction bases match TRBD2. Material for sequencing was blood. This sequence originates from a girl aged 5-17 years with multiple sclerosis. The CDR3 reads CASSLRTSGLYTDTQYF. The DNA sequence follows: TGTGCCAGCAGCCTACGGACTAGCGGGCTCTACACAGATACGCAGTATTTT. The CDR3, completed at both ends by the reference TRBV11-2 and TRBJ2-3 genes, gives the full variable domain EAGVAQSPRYKIIEKRQSVAFWCNPISGHATLYWYQQILGQGPKLLIQFQNNGVVDDSQLPKDRFSAERLKGVDSTLKIQPAKLEDSAVYLCASSLRTSGLYTDTQYFGPGTRLTVL.